Sequencing of this TCR beta chain was carried out in a study of T cell responses to AZD1222 COVID-19 vaccine. To note about this clone: Its target is unknown.

TCRdb's copy holds only in-frame clones and misses some; the assay was immunoSEQ multiplex PCR. The sample includes 100,000 to 120,000 clones, approximately 90% of them seen just once. Germline CDR1 and CDR2: LNHDA and SQIVND (reference sequence). The CDR3 has 13 residues. V gave up 7 bases and J gave up 7 bases, with 16 bases separating them. Study outcomes and limitations: The breadth and depth of Spike-specific TCRs increased once two AZD1222 doses had been given.

This receptor was identified in an adult in good health. This chain joins TRBV19 and TRBJ1-1; possible D gene TRBD1, 6 bases. The source was peripheral blood, collected on day 0 of AZD1222 vaccination. The CDR3 coding sequence is TGTGCCAGTAATGGTCCCGGGACATATGAAGCTTTCTTT. This sequence encodes CASNGPGTYEAFF. Full variable domain (rest looked up from reference TRBV19 and TRBJ1-1): DGGITQSPKYLFRKEGQNVTLSCEQNLNHDAMYWYRQDPGQGLRLIYYSQIVNDFQKGDIAEGYSVSREKKESFPLTVTSAQKNPTAFYLCASNGPGTYEAFFGQGTRLTVV.